Each of the 23 T cell receptor beta chains below was sequenced from the same sample in a study of OX40 agonist ivuxolimab in advanced cancers. Repertoires were generated with immunoSEQ multiplex PCR, while TCRdb's copy carries only in-frame clones and drops some. The data hold tens of thousands of clones, with around 80% observed a single time. The material was CD4+ or CD8+ T cells sorted from blood, obtained in a trial of the OX40 agonist ivuxolimab. The origin of the receptors is an adult with an advanced solid tumor such as melanoma, head and neck, liver or kidney cancer.

The chain is built from TRBV4-3 and TRBJ2-5, with 9 bases identical to TRBD1. The germline V gene has CDR1 LGHNA and CDR2 YSLEER. This CDR3 region has 15 residues. J gave up 4 bases and V 0 bases, and 3 bases lay outside the gene matches. The CDR3 DNA reads TGCGCCAGCAGCCAAGATAGACAGGGGGGAGAGACCCAGTACTTC. It encodes CASSQDRQGGETQYF.

The rearrangement links TRBV11-2 to TRBJ2-5; TRBD1 is a possible D gene (5 bases). V was clipped by 4 bases and J by 5 bases, with 5 bases between them. Looked up from germline, CDR1 is SGHAT and CDR2 is FQNNGV. This CDR3 comprises 11 residues. The CDR3 reads CASSWGETQYF. CDR3 sequence (DNA): TGTGCCAGCAGCTGGGGCGAGACCCAGTACTTC.

The chain employs TRBV7-9 and TRBJ2-3, with no clear D. CDR1 is SEHNR and CDR2 is FQNEAQ in the germline V gene (reference sequence). V dropped 1 base and J dropped 5 bases, with 13 bases sitting between them. This CDR3 is 15 amino acids long. The CDR3 DNA sequence: TGTGCCAGCAGCTTAGTTGTTACCCCGGGAGATACGCAGTATTTT. Protein: CASSLVVTPGDTQYF.

The rearrangement joins TRBV19 to TRBJ2-7; TRBD1 agrees at 7 bases. The germline V gene encodes CDR1 LNHDA and CDR2 SQIVND (reference sequence). V shed 5 bases and J 3 bases; nucleotides not matched to a gene: 13. The CDR3 runs 16 residues. CDR3 residues: CASSQILGTEIYEQYF. CDR3 coding DNA: TGTGCCAGTAGTCAAATCTTAGGGACAGAAATCTACGAGCAGTACTTC.

The rearrangement uses TRBV7-2 and TRBJ1-4, with TRBD1 identical over 9 bases. V shed 3 bases, J shed 6 bases, and the junction held 5 bases outside the gene matches. The CDR3 has 15 amino acids. CDR1 and CDR2 from the germline V gene are SGHTA and FQGNSA. CDR3 sequence: CASSFGTGIDEKLFF. The CDR3, as DNA: TGTGCCAGCAGCTTCGGGACAGGGATAGATGAAAAACTGTTTTTT. The entire variable domain, with the rest obtained from reference TRBV7-2 and TRBJ1-4, is as follows: GAGVSQSPSNKVTEKGKDVELRCDPISGHTALYWYRQSLGQGLEFLIYFQGNSAPDKSGLPSDRFSAERTGGSVSTLTIQRTQQEDSAVYLCASSFGTGIDEKLFFGSGTQLSVL.

This chain joins TRBV6-8 and TRBJ1-1, with D maybe TRBD1 (5 bases). CDR1 is MNHGY and CDR2 is SAAAGT in the germline V gene. Trimming removed 7 bases at V and 0 bases at J, with 18 bases between. CDR3 length: 16 residues. CDR3 in amino acids: CASTWRRGNMNTEAFF. The CDR3 DNA reads TGTGCCAGCACCTGGAGACGGGGCAACATGAACACTGAAGCTTTCTTT.

V is TRBV6-5 and J is TRBJ2-5, with D maybe TRBD2 (5 bases). Between the trimmed V and J ends, which lost 5 bases and 5 bases, there was a span of 12 bases. Germline lookup yields CDR1 MNHEY and CDR2 SVGAGI. CDR3 length: 13 amino acids. CDR3 residues: CASSILAWETQYF. The CDR3 region has the DNA TGTGCCAGCAGTATTCTAGCCTGGGAGACCCAGTACTTC.

The CDR3 DNA sequence: TGTGCCAACTCTCCAGGGGGGGGCTACACCTTC. This gives the protein CANSPGGGYTF. This sequence joins TRBV30 and TRBJ1-2, with TRBD1 identical over 7 bases. V lost 8 bases and J lost 8; bases outside the gene matches: 8. This CDR3 contains 11 residues. Germline V gives CDR1 GTSNPN, CDR2 SVGIG (reference sequence).

The chain carries TRBV6-1 and TRBJ1-3; D gene ambiguous. The CDR3 spans 18 residues. Germline CDR1 is MNHNS and CDR2 is SASEGT. Trimming cost V 1 base and J 3 bases, with 19 bases left between them. The CDR3 bases are TGTGCCAGCAGTGAAGGTTTGAGGGCTCGGCGGGTTGGAAACACCATATATTTT. Its protein product is CASSEGLRARRVGNTIYF.

The chain has TRBV13 and TRBJ1-3; tentative D call: TRBD1 (5 bases). Trimming pared 4 bases from V and 0 bases from J, leaving 16 bases between. Per the germline V gene, CDR1 is PRHDT and CDR2 is FYEKMQ (reference sequence). The CDR3 is made up of 17 amino acids. CDR3 residues: CASSWVAGPFSGNTIYF. The CDR3 DNA reads as TGTGCCAGCAGCTGGGTGGCAGGGCCCTTCTCTGGAAACACCATATATTTT. The full variable domain, rest sourced from reference TRBV13 and TRBJ1-3, is AAGVIQSPRHLIKEKRETATLKCYPIPRHDTVYWYQQGPGQDPQFLISFYEKMQSDKGSIPDRFSAQQFSDYHSELNMSSLELGDSALYFCASSWVAGPFSGNTIYFGEGSWLTVV.

Regarding this clone: The junction does not match germline at one end; this may be a read error. CDR3 nucleotides: TGTGCCAGCAGTTCCCAGGACAGGGGCTTCACATTT. Its protein product is CASSSQDRGFTF. The chain combines TRBV11-3 with TRBJ1-1; 9 bases align to TRBD1. Germline V lookup: CDR1 SGHNT, CDR2 YENEEA. The CDR3 extends over 12 amino acids. Variable domain in full (rest from reference TRBV11-3 and TRBJ1-1): EAGVVQSPRYKIIEKKQPVAFWCNPISGHNTLYWYLQNLGQGPELLIRYENEEAVDDSQLPKDRFSAERLKGVDSTLKIQPAELGDSAVYLCASSSQDRGFTFGQGTRLTVV.

The gene calls are TRBV4-2 and TRBJ1-2, with D possibly being TRBD1 (5 bases). Germline values: CDR1 LGHNA, CDR2 YNFKEQ. Trimming left V 3 bases short and J 8 bases short, with 16 bases between. The CDR3 loop spans 14 amino acids. The CDR3 region is CASSHPRGEAGYTF. DNA for the CDR3: TGTGCCAGCAGCCACCCGAGGGGAGAGGCGGGCTACACCTTC.

This clone has just one count. The chain combines TRBV6-1 with TRBJ1-4; D may be TRBD1 (6 bases). The V end lost 6 bases, the J end lost 8 bases, and 13 bases lay between the germline ends. The V gene's germline CDR1 is MNHNS and CDR2 SASEGT. The CDR3 runs 13 residues. The CDR3 spells CASRQGRGEKLFF. For the CDR3, the DNA is TGTGCCAGCAGACAGGGTCGGGGCGAAAAACTGTTTTTT.

The genes are TRBV4-3 and TRBJ2-2; D might be TRBD1 (7 bases). CDR3 length equals 15 residues. CDR1 and CDR2 (germline): LGHNA, YSLEER. The ends were cut back, 3 bases at V and 4 bases at J, with 12 bases in the middle. CDR3: CASSQEQGGTGELFF. The DNA for the CDR3 is TGCGCCAGCAGCCAGGAGCAGGGGGGCACCGGGGAGCTGTTTTTT.

The V and J genes are TRBV4-1 and TRBJ1-5; D perhaps matches TRBD1 (6 bases). Germline V gives CDR1 MGHRA, CDR2 YSYEKL. V was trimmed by 4 bases and J by 2 bases, leaving 9 bases between them. The CDR3 runs to 14 residues. As DNA, the CDR3 is TGCGCCAGCAGCCTTCCAGGGGGCAATCAGCCCCAGCATTTT. It is translated as CASSLPGGNQPQHF.

The chain is built from TRBV23-1 and TRBJ2-5; TRBD1 matches 7 bases. TRBV23-1 is an ORF for which the function is uncertain. V shed 3 bases and J 6 bases; nucleotides not matched to a gene: 10. The CDR3 spans 15 residues. As DNA, the CDR3 is TGCGCCAGCAGTCACGCAGGGGGAAAAAGAAAGACCCAGTACTTC. Protein sequence: CASSHAGGKRKTQYF.

The chain couples TRBV7-9 to TRBJ2-1; 11 bases align to TRBD2. The CDR3 extends over 17 amino acids. Germline lookup yields CDR1 SEHNR and CDR2 FQNEAQ (reference sequence). Unmatched junction bases numbered 9, after V lost 1 base and J lost 7 bases. The DNA for the CDR3 is TGTGCCAGCAGCTTAGGTCTAGCGGGGGGTTTATGGAATGAGCAGTTCTTC. It encodes CASSLGLAGGLWNEQFF.

The rearrangement links TRBV7-2 to TRBJ2-7; no clear D. The V gene's germline CDR1 is SGHTA and CDR2 FQGNSA. V gave up 4 bases and J gave up 2 bases, with 12 bases separating them. The CDR3 has 14 residues. The DNA for the CDR3 is TGTGCCAGCAGCTCCCCAGCCACTCCCTACGAGCAGTACTTC. Encoded protein: CASSSPATPYEQYF.

This clone appeared once. In DNA, the CDR3 is TGTGCCAGTACAAGGAGGGCAGAAAGGGCTGGCTACACCTTC. This sequence encodes CASTRRAERAGYTF. The rearrangement links TRBV19 to TRBJ1-2, with D uncertain. Trimming shortened V by 7 bases and J by 7 bases, and 19 bases separated the two germline ends. CDR1 is LNHDA and CDR2 is SQIVND in the germline V gene (reference sequence). CDR3 length: 14 amino acids.

This chain links TRBV7-9 with TRBJ2-7; 10 bases line up with TRBD1. CDR3 length: 15 amino acids. Germline lookup yields CDR1 SEHNR and CDR2 FQNEAQ (reference sequence). V was pared by 5 bases and J by 5 bases, with 9 bases of the junction left unmatched. The CDR3 DNA reads TGTGCCAGCAGCGTACCCGGGACAGGGGTCCACGAGCAGTACTTC. Its translation: CASSVPGTGVHEQYF.

V is TRBV5-6 and J is TRBJ2-3, with 12 positions matching TRBD2. Germline CDR1 SGHDT, CDR2 YYEEEE. This CDR3 is 17 amino acids long. The V gene end was trimmed by 4 bases and the J gene end by 4 bases; junction bases not matched to a gene: 10. The CDR3 DNA reads as TGTGCCAGCAGCATGCCTATTCGACTAGCGGGGGCAGATACGCAGTATTTT. As protein: CASSMPIRLAGADTQYF.

The chain joins TRBV5-1 to TRBJ2-4; 9 bases fit TRBD1. Trimming cost V 0 bases and J 2 bases; bases outside gene matches: 6. The CDR3 runs to 17 residues. The germline V gene encodes CDR1 SGHRS and CDR2 YFSETQ. This chain's CDR3 is CASSLAGQGFPKNIQYF. In DNA, the CDR3 is TGCGCCAGCAGCTTGGCCGGACAGGGGTTTCCCAAAAACATTCAGTACTTC.

This clone has only one observation. This chain connects TRBV28 to TRBJ2-5; tentative D call: TRBD2 (6 bases). V lost 8 bases and J lost 2, with 12 bases in between. The CDR3 length is 13 residues. Per germline, CDR1 MDHEN and CDR2 SYDVKM. The CDR3 loop reads CASWGDPQETQYF. CDR3 DNA sequence: TGTGCCAGCTGGGGGGACCCTCAAGAGACCCAGTACTTC.